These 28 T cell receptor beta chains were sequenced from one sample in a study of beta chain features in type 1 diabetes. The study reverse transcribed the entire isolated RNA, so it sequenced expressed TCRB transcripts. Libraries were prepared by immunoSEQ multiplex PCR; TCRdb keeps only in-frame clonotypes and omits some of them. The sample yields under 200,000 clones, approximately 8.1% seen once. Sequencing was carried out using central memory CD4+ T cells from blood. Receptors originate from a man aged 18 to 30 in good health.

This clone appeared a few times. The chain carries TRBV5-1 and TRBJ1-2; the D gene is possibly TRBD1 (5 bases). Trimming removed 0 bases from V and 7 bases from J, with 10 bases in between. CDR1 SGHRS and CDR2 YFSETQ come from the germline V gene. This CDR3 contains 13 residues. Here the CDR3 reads CASSLGRAGGYTF. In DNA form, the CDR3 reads TGCGCCAGCAGCTTGGGCAGGGCTGGTGGCTACACCTTC.

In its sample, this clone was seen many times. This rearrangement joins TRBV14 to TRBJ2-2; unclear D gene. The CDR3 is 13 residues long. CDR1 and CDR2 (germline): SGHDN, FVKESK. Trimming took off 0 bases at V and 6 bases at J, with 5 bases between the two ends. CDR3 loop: CASSQDLAGELFF. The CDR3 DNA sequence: TGTGCCAGCAGCCAAGATCTAGCCGGGGAGCTGTTTTTT.

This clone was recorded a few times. This CDR3 is CASRPDQAWTDTQYF. The CDR3 region has the DNA TGTGCCAGCAGGCCAGACCAGGCGTGGACAGATACGCAGTATTTT. The chain has TRBV6-5 and TRBJ2-3; D call uncertain. This CDR3 has 15 amino acids. V dropped 6 bases and J dropped 3 bases, with 16 bases sitting between them. CDR1 MNHEY and CDR2 SVGAGI come from the germline V gene.

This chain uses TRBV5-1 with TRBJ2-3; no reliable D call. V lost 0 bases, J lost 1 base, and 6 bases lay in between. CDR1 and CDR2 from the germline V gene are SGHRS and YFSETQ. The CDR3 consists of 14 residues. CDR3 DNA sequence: TGCGCCAGCAGCTTGGATCCGGGCACAGATACGCAGTATTTT. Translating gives CASSLDPGTDTQYF.

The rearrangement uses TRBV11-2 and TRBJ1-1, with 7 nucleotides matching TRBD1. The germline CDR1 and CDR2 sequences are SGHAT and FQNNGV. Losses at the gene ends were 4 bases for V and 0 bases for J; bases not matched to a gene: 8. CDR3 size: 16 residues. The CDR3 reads CASSSHRGPVNTEAFF. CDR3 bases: TGTGCCAGCAGCTCCCACAGGGGACCCGTGAACACTGAAGCTTTCTTT. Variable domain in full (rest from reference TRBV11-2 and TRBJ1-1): EAGVAQSPRYKIIEKRQSVAFWCNPISGHATLYWYQQILGQGPKLLIQFQNNGVVDDSQLPKDRFSAERLKGVDSTLKIQPAKLEDSAVYLCASSSHRGPVNTEAFFGQGTRLTVV.

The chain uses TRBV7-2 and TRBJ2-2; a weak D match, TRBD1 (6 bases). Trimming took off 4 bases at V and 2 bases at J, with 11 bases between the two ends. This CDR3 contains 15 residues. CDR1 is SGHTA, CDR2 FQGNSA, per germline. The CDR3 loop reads CASSSRGSNTGELFF. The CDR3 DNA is TGTGCCAGCAGCTCCAGGGGATCCAACACCGGGGAGCTGTTTTTT.

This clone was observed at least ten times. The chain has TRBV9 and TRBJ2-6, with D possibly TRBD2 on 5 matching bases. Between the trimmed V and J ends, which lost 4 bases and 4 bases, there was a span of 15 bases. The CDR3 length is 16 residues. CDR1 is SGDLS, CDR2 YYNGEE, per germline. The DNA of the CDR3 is TGTGCCAGCAGCACAGAGGTCCTAGCCGGGGCCAACGTCCTGACTTTC. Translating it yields CASSTEVLAGANVLTF.

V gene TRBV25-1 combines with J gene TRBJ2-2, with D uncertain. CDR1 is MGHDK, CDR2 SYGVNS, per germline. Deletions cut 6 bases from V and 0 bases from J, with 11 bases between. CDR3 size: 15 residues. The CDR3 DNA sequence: TGTGCCAGCAGCCCTTCCTTTGCGAACACCGGGGAGCTGTTTTTT. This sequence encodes CASSPSFANTGELFF.

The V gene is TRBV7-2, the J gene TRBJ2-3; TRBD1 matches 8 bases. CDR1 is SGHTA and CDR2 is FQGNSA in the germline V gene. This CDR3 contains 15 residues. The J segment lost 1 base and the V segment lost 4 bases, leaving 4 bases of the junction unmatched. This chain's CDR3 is CASSSTTGGTDTQYF. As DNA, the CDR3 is TGTGCCAGCAGCTCCACGACAGGGGGCACAGATACGCAGTATTTT.

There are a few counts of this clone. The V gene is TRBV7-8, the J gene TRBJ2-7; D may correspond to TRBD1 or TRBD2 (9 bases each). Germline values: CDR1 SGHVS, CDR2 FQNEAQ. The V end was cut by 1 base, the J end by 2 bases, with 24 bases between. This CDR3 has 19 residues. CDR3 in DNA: TGTGCCAGCAGCTTAGGGACAGGGGCTAGCGGGACCTACGCCTACGAGCAGTACTTC. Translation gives CASSLGTGASGTYAYEQYF.

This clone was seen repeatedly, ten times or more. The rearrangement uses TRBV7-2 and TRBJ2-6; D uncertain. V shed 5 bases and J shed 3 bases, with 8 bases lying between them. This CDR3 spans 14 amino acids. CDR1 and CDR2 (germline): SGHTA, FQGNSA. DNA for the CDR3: TGTGCCAGCAGCGCGGCAGTTGGGGCCAACGTCCTGACTTTC. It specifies CASSAAVGANVLTF. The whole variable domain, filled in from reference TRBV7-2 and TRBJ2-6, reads GAGVSQSPSNKVTEKGKDVELRCDPISGHTALYWYRQSLGQGLEFLIYFQGNSAPDKSGLPSDRFSAERTGGSVSTLTIQRTQQEDSAVYLCASSAAVGANVLTFGAGSRLTVL.

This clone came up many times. CDR3 protein: CAISANTDTQYF. DNA of the CDR3: TGTGCCATCAGTGCCAACACAGATACGCAGTATTTT. The rearrangement joins TRBV10-3 to TRBJ2-3; the D is unclear. The CDR3 totals 12 residues. Germline V gene data show CDR1 as ENHRY and CDR2 as SYGVKD. With 4 bases removed from V and 2 bases from J, the gap between germline ends came to 4 bases.

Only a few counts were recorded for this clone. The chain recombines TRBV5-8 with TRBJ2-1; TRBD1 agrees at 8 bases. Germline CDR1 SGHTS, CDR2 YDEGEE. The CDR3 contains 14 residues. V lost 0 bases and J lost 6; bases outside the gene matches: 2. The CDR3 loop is CASSLGQGFNEQFF. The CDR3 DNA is TGTGCCAGCAGCTTGGGACAGGGGTTCAATGAGCAGTTCTTC.

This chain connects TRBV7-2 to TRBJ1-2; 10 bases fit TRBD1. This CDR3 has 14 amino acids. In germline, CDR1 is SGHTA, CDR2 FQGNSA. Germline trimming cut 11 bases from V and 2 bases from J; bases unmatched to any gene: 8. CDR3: CAASVGQGNYGYTF. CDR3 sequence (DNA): TGTGCCGCTTCAGTGGGACAGGGGAACTATGGCTACACCTTC.

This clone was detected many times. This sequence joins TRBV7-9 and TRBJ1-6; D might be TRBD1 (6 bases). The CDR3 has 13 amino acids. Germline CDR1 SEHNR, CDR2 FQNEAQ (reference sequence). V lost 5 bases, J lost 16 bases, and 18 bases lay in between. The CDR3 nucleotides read TGTGCCAGCAGCGCCCTTAACGACAGGATTCTCCACTTT. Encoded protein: CASSALNDRILHF.

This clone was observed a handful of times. CDR3 sequence (DNA): TGTGCCAGCATGGGGACAGTAAATCAGCCCCAGCATTTT. The encoded protein is CASMGTVNQPQHF. The chain carries TRBV2 and TRBJ1-5; 7 bases align to TRBD1. V dropped 7 bases and J dropped 4; count of bases not matched to a gene: 4. Germline V gives CDR1 SNHLY, CDR2 FYNNEI. The CDR3 has 13 amino acids.

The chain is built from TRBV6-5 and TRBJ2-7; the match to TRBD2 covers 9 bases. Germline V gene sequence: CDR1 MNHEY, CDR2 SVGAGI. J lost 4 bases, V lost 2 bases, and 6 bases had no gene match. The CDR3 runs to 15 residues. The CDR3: CASSYPGLAGYEQYF. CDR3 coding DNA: TGTGCCAGCAGTTACCCGGGACTAGCTGGATACGAGCAGTACTTC.

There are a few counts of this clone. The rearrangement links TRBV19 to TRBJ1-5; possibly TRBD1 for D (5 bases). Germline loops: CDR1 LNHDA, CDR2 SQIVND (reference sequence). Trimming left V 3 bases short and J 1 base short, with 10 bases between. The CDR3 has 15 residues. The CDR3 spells CASSILPGSNQPQHF. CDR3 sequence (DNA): TGTGCCAGTAGTATCCTTCCAGGGAGCAATCAGCCCCAGCATTTT.

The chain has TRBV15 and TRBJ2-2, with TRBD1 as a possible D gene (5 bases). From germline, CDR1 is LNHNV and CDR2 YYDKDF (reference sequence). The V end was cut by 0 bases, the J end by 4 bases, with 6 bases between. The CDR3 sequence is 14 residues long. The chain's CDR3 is CATSRDRATGELFF. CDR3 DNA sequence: TGTGCCACCAGCAGAGACAGGGCCACCGGGGAGCTGTTTTTT.

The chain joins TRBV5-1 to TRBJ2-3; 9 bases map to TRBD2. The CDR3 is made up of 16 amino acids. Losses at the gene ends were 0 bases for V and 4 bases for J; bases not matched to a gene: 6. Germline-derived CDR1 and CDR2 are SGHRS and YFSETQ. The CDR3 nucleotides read TGCGCCAGCAGCTTGGTAGAGCGGGGGGCTGCAGATACGCAGTATTTT. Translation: CASSLVERGAADTQYF.

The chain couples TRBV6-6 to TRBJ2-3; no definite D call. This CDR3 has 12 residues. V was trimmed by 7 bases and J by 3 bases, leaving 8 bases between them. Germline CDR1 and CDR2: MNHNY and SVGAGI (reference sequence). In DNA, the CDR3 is TGTGCCAGCACCAGTTTGACAGATACGCAGTATTTT. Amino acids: CASTSLTDTQYF.

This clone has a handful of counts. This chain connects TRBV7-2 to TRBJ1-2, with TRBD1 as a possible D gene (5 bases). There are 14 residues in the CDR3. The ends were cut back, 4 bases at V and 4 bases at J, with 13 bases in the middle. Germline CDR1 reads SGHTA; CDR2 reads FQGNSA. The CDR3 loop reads CASSSTGGLYGYTF. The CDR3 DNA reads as TGTGCCAGCAGCTCCACCGGGGGACTCTATGGCTACACCTTC.

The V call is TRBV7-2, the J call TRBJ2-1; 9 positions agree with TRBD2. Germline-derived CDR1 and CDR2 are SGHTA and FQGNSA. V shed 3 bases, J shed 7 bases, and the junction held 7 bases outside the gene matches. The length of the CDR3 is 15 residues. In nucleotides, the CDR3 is TGTGCCAGCAGCTTTGTAGCGGGAGTATCTAATGAGCAGTTCTTC. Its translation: CASSFVAGVSNEQFF.

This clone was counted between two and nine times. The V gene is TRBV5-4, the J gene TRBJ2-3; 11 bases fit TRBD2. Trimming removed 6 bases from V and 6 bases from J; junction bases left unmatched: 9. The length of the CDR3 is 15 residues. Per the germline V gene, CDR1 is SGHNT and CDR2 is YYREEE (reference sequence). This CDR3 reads CASKVAGGRSDTQYF. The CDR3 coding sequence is TGTGCCAGCAAGGTAGCGGGGGGGAGGTCGGATACGCAGTATTTT.

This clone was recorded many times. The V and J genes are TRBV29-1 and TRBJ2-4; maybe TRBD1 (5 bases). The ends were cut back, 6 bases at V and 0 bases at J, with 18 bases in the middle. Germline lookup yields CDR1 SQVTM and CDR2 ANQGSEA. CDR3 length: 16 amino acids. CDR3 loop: CSVGFGATAAKNIQYF. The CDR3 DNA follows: TGCAGCGTGGGTTTTGGGGCCACTGCAGCCAAAAACATTCAGTACTTC. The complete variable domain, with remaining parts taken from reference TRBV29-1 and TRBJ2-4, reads SAVISQKPSRDICQRGTSLTIQCQVDSQVTMMFWYRQQPGQSLTLIATANQGSEATYESGFVIDKFPISRPNLTFSTLTVSNMSPEDSSIYLCSVGFGATAAKNIQYFGAGTRLSVL.

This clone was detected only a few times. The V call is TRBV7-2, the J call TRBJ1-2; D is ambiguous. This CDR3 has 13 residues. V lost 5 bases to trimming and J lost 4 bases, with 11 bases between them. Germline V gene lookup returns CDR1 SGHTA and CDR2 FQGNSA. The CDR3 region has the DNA TGTGCCAGCAGCCCCCGAGGAGGCTATGGCTACACCTTC. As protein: CASSPRGGYGYTF.

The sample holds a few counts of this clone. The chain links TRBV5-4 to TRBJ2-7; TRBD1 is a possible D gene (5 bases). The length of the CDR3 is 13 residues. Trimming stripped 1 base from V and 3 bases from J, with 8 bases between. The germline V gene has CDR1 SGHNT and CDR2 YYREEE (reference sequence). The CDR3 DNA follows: TGTGCCAGCAGCTTGCAGGGTAACTACGAGCAGTACTTC. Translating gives CASSLQGNYEQYF. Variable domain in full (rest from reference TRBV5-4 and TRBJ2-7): ETGVTQSPTHLIKTRGQQVTLRCSSQSGHNTVSWYQQALGQGPQFIFQYYREEENGRGNFPPRFSGLQFPNYSSELNVNALELDDSALYLCASSLQGNYEQYFGPGTRLTVT.

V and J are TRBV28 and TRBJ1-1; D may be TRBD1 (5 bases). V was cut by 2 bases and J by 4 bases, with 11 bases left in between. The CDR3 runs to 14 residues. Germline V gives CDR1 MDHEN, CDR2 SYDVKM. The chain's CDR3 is CASSLLDMSTEAFF. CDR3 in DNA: TGTGCCAGCAGTTTACTGGACATGAGCACTGAAGCTTTCTTT.